This record covers a single T cell receptor (beta chain). Its antigen is currently unknown. The data were obtained in a study of shared clonotypes between healthy human individuals. The wider study: The study drew on a couple of women and a few men aged 18 to 49 as donors.

The CDR3 is 16 amino acids. V lost 4 bases, J lost 1 base, and 9 bases stayed unmatched. Germline values: CDR1 MDHEN, CDR2 SYDVKM. Findings of the study overall: Generation probabilities of non-shared clonotypes were lower (relative to those shared by all four donors).

Generated by immunoSEQ multiplex PCR, the TCRdb table keeps only in-frame clones and is missing some. The sample carries approximately 710,000 clones, 80% to 95% recorded once. This sequence was found in a young man in good health. Some clones in this sample may be carry-over from other donors' samples. The genes are TRBV28 and TRBJ1-1; 7 positions agree with TRBD1. Sequenced material: memory CD8+ T cells from PBMCs. Subset indicated: CD45RO+ cells pooled with CCR7-negative TemRA cells. The CDR3 region is CASSYWGDRSNTEAFF. In DNA form, the CDR3 reads TGTGCCAGCAGTTACTGGGGGGACAGATCGAACACTGAAGCTTTCTTT.